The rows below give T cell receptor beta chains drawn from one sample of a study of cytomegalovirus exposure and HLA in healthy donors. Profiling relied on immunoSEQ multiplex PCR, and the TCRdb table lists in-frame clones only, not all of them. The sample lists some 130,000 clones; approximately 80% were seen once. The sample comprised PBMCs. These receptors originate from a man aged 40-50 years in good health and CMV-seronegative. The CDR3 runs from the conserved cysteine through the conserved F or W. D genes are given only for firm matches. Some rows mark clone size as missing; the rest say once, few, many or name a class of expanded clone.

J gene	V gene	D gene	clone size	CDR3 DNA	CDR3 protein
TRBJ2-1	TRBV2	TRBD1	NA	TGTGCCAGCAGTGAAGGGACAGGGAATTACAATGAGCAGTTCTTC	CASSEGTGNYNEQFF
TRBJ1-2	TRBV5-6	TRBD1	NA	TGTGCCAGCAGCGGACAGGGTGGGGACTATGGCTACACCTTC	CASSGQGGDYGYTF
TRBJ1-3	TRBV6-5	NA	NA	TGTGCCAGCAGTTACGGGAGGGGACTGGCTGGAAACACCATATATTTT	CASSYGRGLAGNTIYF
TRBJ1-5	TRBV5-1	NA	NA	TGCGCCAGCAGCTCAGGGGTAGGTGGCCAGCCCCAGCATTTT	CASSSGVGGQPQHF
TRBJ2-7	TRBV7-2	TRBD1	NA	TGTGCCAGCAGCCAAGACAGGGATCCTTCCTACGAGCAGTACTTC	CASSQDRDPSYEQYF
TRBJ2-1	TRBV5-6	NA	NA	TGTGCCAGCAGCAGATACGGGGTTGAGCAGTTCTTC	CASSRYGVEQFF
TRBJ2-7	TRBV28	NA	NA	TGTGCCAGCACCTTCAGGGACAACTACGAGCAGTACTTC	CASTFRDNYEQYF
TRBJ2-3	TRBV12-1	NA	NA	TGTGCCAGCAGCCGGGACATGCCCCCCACAGATACGCAGTATTTT	CASSRDMPPTDTQYF
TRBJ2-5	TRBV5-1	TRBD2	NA	TGCGCCAGCAGCACTACTAGCGGGATAGAGACCCAGTACTTC	CASSTTSGIETQYF
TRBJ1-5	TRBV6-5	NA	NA	TGTGCCAGCAGTTCCTGGGGGGAGCCCCAGCATTTT	CASSSWGEPQHF
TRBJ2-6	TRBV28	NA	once	TGTGCCAGCAGTTACCACAGGGCCCTCGCCAACGTCCTGACTTTC	CASSYHRALANVLTF
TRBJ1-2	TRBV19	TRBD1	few	TGTGCCAGTAGTAGGGAACAGGGGGCCTATGGCTACACCTTC	CASSREQGAYGYTF
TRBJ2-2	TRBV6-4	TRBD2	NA	TGTGCCAGCAGTGACGAGCGGGAGGCTGGTGGGGAGCTGTTTTTT	CASSDEREAGGELFF
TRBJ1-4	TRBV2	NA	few	TGTGCCAGCAGTGCGTCGTTTCCGGCAACTAATGAAAAACTGTTTTTT	CASSASFPATNEKLFF
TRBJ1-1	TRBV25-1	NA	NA	TGTGCCAGCAAGGTTAGAGGGAACGGAGAAGCTTTCTTT	CASKVRGNGEAFF
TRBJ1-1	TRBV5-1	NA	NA	TGCGCCAGCAGCTTGGCCGTGACAGCCACTGAAGCTTTCTTT	CASSLAVTATEAFF
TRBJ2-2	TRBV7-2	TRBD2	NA	TGTGCCAGCAGCCTTAGCGGGGGGGCCGGGACCGGGGAGCTGTTTTTT	CASSLSGGAGTGELFF
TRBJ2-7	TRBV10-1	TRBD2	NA	TGCGCCAGCAGTGAAAGTGGGTCGGGAGGCGATCCCTACGAGCAGTACTTC	CASSESGSGGDPYEQYF
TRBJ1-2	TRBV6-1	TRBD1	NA	TGTGCCAGCACCGACCCGGACAGGGAGGCCACCTTC	CASTDPDREATF
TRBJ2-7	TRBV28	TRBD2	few	TGTGCCAGCACCGTAGGGACTAGCGGGAGTGAGGAGCAGTACTTC	CASTVGTSGSEEQYF
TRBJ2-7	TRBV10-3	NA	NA	TGTGCCATCAGTGGAGGCTACGAGCAGTACTTC	CAISGGYEQYF
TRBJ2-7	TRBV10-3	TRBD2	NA	TGTGCCATCAGTGAGTCAGCCCAGCGGGGGTCCTACGAGCAGTACTTC	CAISESAQRGSYEQYF
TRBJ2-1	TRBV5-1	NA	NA	TGCGCCAGCAGCTCCTCCACTAGAACCTACAATGAGCAGTTCTTC	CASSSSTRTYNEQFF
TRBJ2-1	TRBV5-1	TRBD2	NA	TGCGCCAGCAGTATTACTAGCGCCCTCTCCTACAATGAGCAGTTCTTC	CASSITSALSYNEQFF
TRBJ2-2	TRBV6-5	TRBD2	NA	TGTGCCAGCAGGGGGAGCGGGGCGAACACCGGGGAGCTGTTTTTT	CASRGSGANTGELFF
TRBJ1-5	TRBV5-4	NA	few	TGTGCCAGCAGCCCGGGGGGCGGACCCGATGAGCCCCAGCATTTT	CASSPGGGPDEPQHF
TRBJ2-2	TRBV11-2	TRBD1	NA	TGTGCCAGCAGCGATATCCGGGACAGGGTCGCCGGGGAGCTGTTTTTT	CASSDIRDRVAGELFF
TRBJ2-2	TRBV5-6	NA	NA	TGTGCCAGCAGCTTGGCCCCCCTGTACAGGACCGGGGAGCTGTTTTTT	CASSLAPLYRTGELFF
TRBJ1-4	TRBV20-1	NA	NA	TGCAGTGCCGGTTTCGGGGAAAAACTGTTTTTT	CSAGFGEKLFF
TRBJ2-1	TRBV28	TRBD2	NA	TGTGCCAGCAGTGGACGACTAGCGGCTAGCTCCTACAATGAGCAGTTCTTC	CASSGRLAASSYNEQFF
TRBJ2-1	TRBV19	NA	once	TGTGCCAGTAGTATGTCCCTTAACAATGAGCAGTTCTTC	CASSMSLNNEQFF
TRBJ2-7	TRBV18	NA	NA	TGTGCCAGCTCACCCGCCAACGGTGGCTCCTACGAGCAGTACTTC	CASSPANGGSYEQYF
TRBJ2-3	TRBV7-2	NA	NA	TGTGCCAGCAGCTTAGGGGCCCTCGACCAGTATTTT	CASSLGALDQYF
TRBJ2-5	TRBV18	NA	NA	TGTGCCAGCTCACAAAATAGTGGCAGGTGGGAGACCCAGTACTTC	CASSQNSGRWETQYF
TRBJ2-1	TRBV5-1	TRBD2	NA	TGCGCCAGCAGCTCCCGACCACCGGGACTAGCGGAACTCTCCTACAATGAGCAGTTCTTC	CASSSRPPGLAELSYNEQFF
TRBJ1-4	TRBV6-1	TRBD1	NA	TGTGCCAGCAGATTACAGGGGGCGGGTGAAAAACTGTTTTTT	CASRLQGAGEKLFF
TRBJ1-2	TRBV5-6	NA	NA	TGTGCCAGCAGTTTGGACATTTACAGGGTTGGTGGCTACACCTTC	CASSLDIYRVGGYTF
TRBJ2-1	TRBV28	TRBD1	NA	TGTGCCAGCAGGGTACAGGGGGATGAGCAGTTCTTC	CASRVQGDEQFF
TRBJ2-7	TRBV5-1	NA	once	TGCGCCAGCAGCTTACACCCCTACGAGCAGTACTTC	CASSLHPYEQYF
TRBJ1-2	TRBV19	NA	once	TGTGCCAGTAGTTCCTGGGGCACCGGTAACTATGGCTACACCTTC	CASSSWGTGNYGYTF
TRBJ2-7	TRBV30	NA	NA	TGTGCCTGGAGTACCGCAGGGTCAACCTACGAGCAGTACTTC	CAWSTAGSTYEQYF
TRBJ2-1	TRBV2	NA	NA	TGTGCCAGTAGGAGAGGAGAGGGCTCCTACAATGAGCAGTTCTTC	CASRRGEGSYNEQFF
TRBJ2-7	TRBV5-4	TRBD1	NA	TGTGCCAGCAGCTTGACGGGAACAGGGGGTTACGAGCAGTACTTC	CASSLTGTGGYEQYF
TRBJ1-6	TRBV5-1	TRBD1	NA	TGCGCCAGCAGTCCAGGACAGGGAATAGATTCACCCCTCCACTTT	CASSPGQGIDSPLHF
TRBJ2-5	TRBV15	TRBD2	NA	TGTGCCACCAGCGCGCCGGGGGGGACCCAGTACTTC	CATSAPGGTQYF
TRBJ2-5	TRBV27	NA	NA	TGTGCCAGCTCCCGACTAATTCAAGAGACCCAGTACTTC	CASSRLIQETQYF
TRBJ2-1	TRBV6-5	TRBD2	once	TGTGCCAGCAGTCGCCCGGGACTATCCTACAATGAGCAGTTCTTC	CASSRPGLSYNEQFF
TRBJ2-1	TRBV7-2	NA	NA	TGTGCCAGCAGCTTAGGGGGCATCTACAATGAGCAGTTCTTC	CASSLGGIYNEQFF
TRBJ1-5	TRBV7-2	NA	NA	TGTGCCAGCAGCTTAGTGTCGGGGGGAGGGAGCAATCAGCCCCAGCATTTT	CASSLVSGGGSNQPQHF
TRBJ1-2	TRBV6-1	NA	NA	TGTGCCAGCAGACAACAGGGTTGGGGCGGCTACACCTTC	CASRQQGWGGYTF